Shown below are 8 T cell receptor beta chains from a single sample sequenced in a study of T cell repertoires in cytomegalovirus infection. TCRdb called the reads again in MiXCR, with one record for every CDR3 protein. The sample lists 250,000 to 350,000 distinct CDR3 sequences, over 20% occurring once. The sample comprised PBMCs. The receptors were gathered from a human donor in good health (CMV status not recorded). Some clones in this sample may be carry-over from other donors' samples.

This clonotype was detected many times. The chain has TRBV7-9 and TRBJ1-5, with D possibly TRBD1 on 6 matching bases. The V and J ends lost 3 bases and 3 bases respectively, with 9 bases between them. The CDR3 has 14 residues. From germline, CDR1 is SEHNR and CDR2 FQNEAQ (reference sequence). CDR3 nucleotide sequence: TGTGCCAGCAGCTTGGACAGATTCAATCAGCCCCAGCATTTT. Translation gives CASSLDRFNQPQHF.

This clonotype has only one observation. The chain uses TRBV29-1 and TRBJ2-7, with 7 nucleotides matching TRBD1. V shed 3 bases, J shed 9 bases, and the junction held 11 bases outside the gene matches. Germline lookup yields CDR1 SQVTM and CDR2 ANQGSEA. The CDR3 has 13 amino acids. CDR3 sequence: CSVDGTDRKGQYF. The CDR3 coding sequence is TGCAGCGTTGATGGGACAGACAGAAAGGGGCAGTACTTC.

The V call is TRBV2, the J call TRBJ2-6; 10 bases map to TRBD1. V lost 6 bases and J lost 0; bases outside the gene matches: 2. Germline assignment: CDR1 SNHLY and CDR2 FYNNEI. The CDR3 has 16 amino acids. In nucleotides, the CDR3 is TGTGCCAGCAGCCGGACAGGGGGCTCTGGGGCCAACGTCCTGACTTTC. This encodes CASSRTGGSGANVLTF. The full variable domain, with the rest looked up from reference TRBV2 and TRBJ2-6, is EPEVTQTPSHQVTQMGQEVILRCVPISNHLYFYWYRQILGQKVEFLVSFYNNEISEKSEIFDDQFSVERPDGSNFTLKIRSTKLEDSAMYFCASSRTGGSGANVLTFGAGSRLTVL.

This clonotype was counted at least ten times. The chain joins TRBV10-3 to TRBJ2-1; no clear D gene. The CDR3 runs 15 residues. V was trimmed by 0 bases and J by 6 bases, leaving 12 bases between them. CDR1 is ENHRY, CDR2 SYGVKD, per germline. The CDR3 region is CAISESRQGGNEQFF. CDR3 DNA: TGTGCCATCAGTGAGTCGCGGCAAGGCGGCAATGAGCAGTTCTTC.

The rearrangement uses TRBV20-1 and TRBJ2-1, with TRBD1 as a possible D gene (6 bases). From germline, CDR1 is DFQATT and CDR2 SNEGSKA (reference sequence). The CDR3 is 15 residues long. Trimming cost V 6 bases and J 3 bases, with 18 bases left between them. The CDR3 loop reads CSAPAGTPFYNEQFF. Written as DNA, the CDR3 is TGCAGTGCCCCCGCCGGGACACCCTTCTACAATGAGCAGTTCTTC.

Ten or more counts support this clonotype. This rearrangement joins TRBV7-2 to TRBJ2-3, with 10 bases matching TRBD2. The germline V gene has CDR1 SGHTA and CDR2 FQGNSA. V lost 5 bases and J lost 1; bases outside the gene matches: 3. The CDR3 length is 15 residues. For the CDR3, the DNA is TGTGCCAGCAGCGCCGGACTAGCGGGCACAGATACGCAGTATTTT. Its translation: CASSAGLAGTDTQYF. The whole variable domain, remainder taken from reference TRBV7-2 and TRBJ2-3, is GAGVSQSPSNKVTEKGKDVELRCDPISGHTALYWYRQSLGQGLEFLIYFQGNSAPDKSGLPSDRFSAERTGGSVSTLTIQRTQQEDSAVYLCASSAGLAGTDTQYFGPGTRLTVL.

For this clonotype: The junction does not match germline at one end; this may be a read error. V is TRBV5-1 and J is TRBJ2-5, with 8 positions matching TRBD1. The germline V gene encodes CDR1 SGHRS and CDR2 YFSETQ. This CDR3 spans 14 amino acids. As DNA, the CDR3 is TGCGCCAGCAGCACAGGGACAGGTCAAGAGACACAGTACTTC. Protein product: CASSTGTGQETQYF. Full variable domain (remainder filled in from reference TRBV5-1 and TRBJ2-5): KAGVTQTPRYLIKTRGQQVTLSCSPISGHRSVSWYQQTPGQGLQFLFEYFSETQRNKGNFPGRFSGRQFSNSRSEMNVSTLELGDSALYLCASSTGTGQETQYFGPGTRLLVL.

V and J are TRBV14 and TRBJ2-3; TRBD2 might be the D (7 bases). Germline V gene lookup returns CDR1 SGHDN and CDR2 FVKESK. This CDR3 has 18 residues. The V end lost 4 bases, the J end lost 3 bases, and 23 bases lay between the germline ends. The CDR3 DNA reads as TGTGCCAGCAGCCTTCCAGCCCGTCGGGGGAGGGGGACAGATACGCAGTATTTT. It specifies CASSLPARRGRGTDTQYF.